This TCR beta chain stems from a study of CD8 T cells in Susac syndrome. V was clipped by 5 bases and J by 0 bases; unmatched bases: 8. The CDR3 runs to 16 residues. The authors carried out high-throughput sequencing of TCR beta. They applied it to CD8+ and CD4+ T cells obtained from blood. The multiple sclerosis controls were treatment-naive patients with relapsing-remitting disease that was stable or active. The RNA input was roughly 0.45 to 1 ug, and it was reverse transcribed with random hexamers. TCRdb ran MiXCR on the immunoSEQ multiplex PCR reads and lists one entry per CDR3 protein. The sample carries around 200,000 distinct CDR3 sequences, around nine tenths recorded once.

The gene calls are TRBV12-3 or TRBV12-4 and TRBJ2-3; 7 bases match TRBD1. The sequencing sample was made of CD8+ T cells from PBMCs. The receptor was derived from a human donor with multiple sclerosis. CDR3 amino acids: CASSPPGTDSTDTQYF. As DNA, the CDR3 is TGTGCCAGCAGTCCACCCGGGACAGACAGCACAGATACGCAGTATTTT.